The 26 T cell receptor beta chains below come from one sample, sequenced in a study of monozygotic twins with inflammatory bowel disease. TCRdb reprocessed the 5' RACE reads, with one entry per CDR3 protein and no DNA. The sample spans approximately 300,000 distinct CDR3 sequences; the ten largest clones claim roughly 5.3%. Sequencing used blood. All receptors come from a human donor with ulcerative colitis or Crohn's disease, or a healthy co-twin of an affected twin (not recorded which).

The CDR3 loop is CASSYGATGSGNTIYF. The chain carries TRBV6-5 and TRBJ1-3; TCRdb reports TRBD1, a call that lacks DNA to check it against. The CDR3 runs to 16 residues. Per germline, CDR1 MNHEY and CDR2 SVGAGI.

The gene calls are TRBV7-2 and TRBJ1-5; TCRdb lists TRBD1, though no DNA is available to test this call. The CDR3 totals 16 residues. Germline V gives CDR1 SGHTA, CDR2 FQGNSA. This chain's CDR3 is CASSTQGSLSNQPQHF.

This rearrangement joins TRBV4-3 to TRBJ2-7; the TCRdb D gene call, TRBD2, has no DNA to confirm it. This CDR3 region has 15 residues. CDR1 is LGHNA and CDR2 is YSLEER in the germline V gene. The CDR3 is CASSSGAGTSYEQYF.

The chain couples TRBV5-4 to TRBJ2-7; the D gene TCRdb calls, TRBD1, cannot be checked with no DNA. The CDR3 totals 14 residues. Germline lookup yields CDR1 SGHNT and CDR2 YYREEE (reference sequence). The CDR3 sequence: CASSLEDRTYEQYF. Full variable domain (missing parts from reference TRBV5-4 and TRBJ2-7): ETGVTQSPTHLIKTRGQQVTLRCSSQSGHNTVSWYQQALGQGPQFIFQYYREEENGRGNFPPRFSGLQFPNYSSELNVNALELDDSALYLCASSLEDRTYEQYFGPGTRLTVT.

The chain has TRBV6-5 and TRBJ2-7; absent DNA, TCRdb's TRBD1 call cannot be checked. This CDR3 region has 14 residues. Germline CDR1 and CDR2: MNHEY and SVGAGI. CDR3 protein: CASSYSGQGSEQYF.

The chain combines TRBV7-3 with TRBJ2-5; TCRdb's D gene call, TRBD2, goes unchecked for lack of DNA. The CDR3 contains 14 residues. Germline V gene lookup returns CDR1 SGHTA and CDR2 FQGTGA. This chain's CDR3 is CASSSSGDQETQYF.

This rearrangement joins TRBV7-9 to TRBJ1-3; TCRdb selects TRBD1, and the lack of DNA leaves this call unchecked. The germline V gene encodes CDR1 SEHNR and CDR2 FQNEAQ (reference sequence). The CDR3 length is 16 residues. The CDR3: CASSLAQGFSGNTIYF.

The chain links TRBV18 to TRBJ2-7; the D gene TCRdb calls, TRBD2, cannot be checked with no DNA. The CDR3 contains 15 residues. CDR1 KGHSH and CDR2 LQKENI come from the germline V gene. The CDR3 protein is CASSPPGSGAYEQYF.

This chain joins TRBV5-1 and TRBJ2-2; TCRdb selects TRBD1, and the lack of DNA leaves this call unchecked. This CDR3 has 14 residues. Germline CDR1 is SGHRS and CDR2 is YFSETQ. The CDR3 here is CASSPRQGIGELFF.

This rearrangement joins TRBV12-3 or TRBV12-4 to TRBJ1-1; TCRdb's D call of TRBD1 is untestable without DNA. This CDR3 is built from 16 residues. The CDR3 sequence is CASSLGQPYLGTEAFF.

The CDR3 protein is CSVERTGGNYGYTF. The chain carries TRBV29-1 and TRBJ1-2; TCRdb proposes TRBD1, but this gene call is untestable without DNA. The CDR3 loop spans 14 amino acids. Germline V gene data show CDR1 as SQVTM and CDR2 as ANQGSEA.

The chain links TRBV7-2 to TRBJ2-5; no DNA is available, so the TRBD2 call from TCRdb remains unchecked. From germline, CDR1 is SGHTA and CDR2 FQGNSA. CDR3 length equals 16 residues. CDR3 loop: CASRGSSGAGQETQYF.

This chain joins TRBV30 and TRBJ2-7. This CDR3 is built from 14 residues. Germline values: CDR1 GTSNPN, CDR2 SVGIG (reference sequence). The CDR3: CAWRLNRGAYEQYF.

The chain links TRBV20-1 to TRBJ2-7. Germline V gene data show CDR1 as DFQATT and CDR2 as SNEGSKA (reference sequence). The CDR3 is 11 amino acids. CDR3 in amino acids: CSAPLGYEQYF.

The gene calls are TRBV7-2 and TRBJ2-3; with no DNA, the TCRdb D assignment of TRBD2 cannot be verified. The CDR3 is 15 amino acids. CDR1 and CDR2 (germline): SGHTA, FQGNSA. CDR3 region: CASSFGAGVTDTQYF.

This chain links TRBV3-1 with TRBJ2-7. Germline assignment: CDR1 LGHDT and CDR2 YNNKEL (reference sequence). This CDR3 comprises 13 residues. The CDR3 loop is CASSQRTRREQYF.

The rearrangement uses TRBV9 and TRBJ2-3; without DNA, the TCRdb call of TRBD1 cannot be checked. Germline CDR1 and CDR2: SGDLS and YYNGEE. The CDR3 runs 15 residues. This CDR3 reads CASSPYRGPTDTQYF. Supplemented by reference TRBV9 and TRBJ2-3, the full variable domain reads DSGVTQTPKHLITATGQRVTLRCSPRSGDLSVYWYQQSLDQGLQFLIQYYNGEERAKGNILERFSAQQFPDLHSELNLSSLELGDSALYFCASSPYRGPTDTQYFGPGTRLTVL.

The V gene is TRBV20-1, the J gene TRBJ2-7; the TCRdb call, TRBD1, lacks DNA for checking. Germline CDR1 reads DFQATT; CDR2 reads SNEGSKA (reference sequence). The CDR3 has 13 amino acids. CDR3 region: CSASRGTGHEQYF.

The V and J genes are TRBV25-1 and TRBJ1-2; TCRdb selects TRBD1, and the lack of DNA leaves this call unchecked. The CDR3 extends over 16 amino acids. In germline, CDR1 is MGHDK, CDR2 SYGVNS. CDR3 loop: CASSDHSDRRMYGYTF.

The chain is built from TRBV10-3 and TRBJ1-2. Germline CDR1 ENHRY, CDR2 SYGVKD. CDR3 length equals 13 residues. CDR3: CAISSDPNYGYTF.

The V gene is TRBV5-6, the J gene TRBJ2-3; TCRdb returns TRBD1, unconfirmable since there is no DNA. This CDR3 region has 14 residues. Germline V gene lookup returns CDR1 SGHDT and CDR2 YYEEEE. The CDR3 is CASSLDAPTNTQYF.

The chain carries TRBV6-5 and TRBJ2-1. This CDR3 is built from 11 residues. CDR1 MNHEY and CDR2 SVGAGI come from the germline V gene. The CDR3 reads CASSYPGEQFF.

The chain has TRBV5-1 and TRBJ2-7; TCRdb picks TRBD1, but there is no DNA to check that call. The CDR3 is 15 residues long. The V gene's germline CDR1 is SGHRS and CDR2 YFSETQ. The chain's CDR3 is CASSSTLGTSYEQYF.

The chain is built from TRBV12-3 or TRBV12-4 and TRBJ2-2; TCRdb's D call, TRBD1, is unchecked because there is no DNA. The CDR3 covers 15 residues. CDR3 sequence reads: CASSLPGKGTGELFF.

The chain carries TRBV12-3 or TRBV12-4 and TRBJ1-4; TCRdb indicates TRBD1, and absent DNA this call remains unverified. The length of the CDR3 is 15 residues. The CDR3 here is CASSLIGIRDEKLFF.

This chain connects TRBV5-1 to TRBJ2-5; the D call from TCRdb, TRBD1, cannot be confirmed without DNA. The CDR3 is made up of 16 amino acids. Germline V lookup: CDR1 SGHRS, CDR2 YFSETQ. This CDR3 reads CASSFQSTGGKETQYF.